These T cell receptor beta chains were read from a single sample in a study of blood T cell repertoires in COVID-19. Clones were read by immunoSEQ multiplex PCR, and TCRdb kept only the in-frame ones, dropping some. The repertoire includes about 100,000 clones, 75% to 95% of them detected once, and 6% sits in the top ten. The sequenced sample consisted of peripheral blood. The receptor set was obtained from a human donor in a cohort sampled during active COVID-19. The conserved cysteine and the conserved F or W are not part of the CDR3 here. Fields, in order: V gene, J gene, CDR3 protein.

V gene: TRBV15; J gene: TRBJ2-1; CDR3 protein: ATSIQVYNEQF
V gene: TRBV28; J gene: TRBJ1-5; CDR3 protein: ASSLKGAYNQPQH
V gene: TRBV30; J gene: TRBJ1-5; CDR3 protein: AWSPAGRGGRNQPQH
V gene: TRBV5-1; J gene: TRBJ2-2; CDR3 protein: ASSWGQGTGELF
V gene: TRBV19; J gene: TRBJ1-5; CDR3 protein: ASSIERVGNQPQH
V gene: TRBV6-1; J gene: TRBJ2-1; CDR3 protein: ASSEGLRAGLVNEQF
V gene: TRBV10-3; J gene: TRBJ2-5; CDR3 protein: ASLGRDQETQY
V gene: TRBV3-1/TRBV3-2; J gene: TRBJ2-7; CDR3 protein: ASSQGMAPPSYEQY
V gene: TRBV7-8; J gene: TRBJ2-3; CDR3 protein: ASSLVLTGLAGGGADTQY
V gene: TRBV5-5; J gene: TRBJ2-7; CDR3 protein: ASSIQVNSYEQY
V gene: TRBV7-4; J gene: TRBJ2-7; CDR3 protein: ASSLATRSCSSYEQY
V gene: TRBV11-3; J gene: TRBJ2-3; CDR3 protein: ASSLGGTSGFTDTQY
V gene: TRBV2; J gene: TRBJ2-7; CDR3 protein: ASSTQGASYEQY
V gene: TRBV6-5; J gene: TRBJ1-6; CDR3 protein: ASRMPGQVNSPLH
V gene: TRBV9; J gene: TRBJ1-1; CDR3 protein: ASSVGRVNTEAF
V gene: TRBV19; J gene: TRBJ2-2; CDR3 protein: ASNPTVTGELF
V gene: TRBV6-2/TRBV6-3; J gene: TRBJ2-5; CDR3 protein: ASSPPLRGRVETQY
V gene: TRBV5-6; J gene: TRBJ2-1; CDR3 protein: ASSSTGTTPYNEQF
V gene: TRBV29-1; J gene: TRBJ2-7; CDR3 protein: SVVGLRYEQY
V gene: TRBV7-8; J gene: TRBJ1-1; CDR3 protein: ASSRTGIGVSMNTEAF
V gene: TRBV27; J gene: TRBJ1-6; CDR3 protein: ASSLEGIAYNSPLH
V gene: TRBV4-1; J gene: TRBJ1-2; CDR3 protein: ASSESSGTGEGYT
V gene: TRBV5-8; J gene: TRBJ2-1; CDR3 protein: ASSMRVNEQF
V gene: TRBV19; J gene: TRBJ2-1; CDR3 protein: ATARGNNEQF
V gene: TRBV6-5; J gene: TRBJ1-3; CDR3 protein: ASSYALTGNGNTIY
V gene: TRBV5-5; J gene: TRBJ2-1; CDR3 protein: ASSLWDTYNEQF
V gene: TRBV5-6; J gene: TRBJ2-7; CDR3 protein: ASSGGGSGAYEQY
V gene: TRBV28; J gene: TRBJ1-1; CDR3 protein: ASLGGFTEAF
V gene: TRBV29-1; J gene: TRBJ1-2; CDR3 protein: SVVGVLGYGYT
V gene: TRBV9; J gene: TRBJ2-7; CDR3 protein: ASSVGSGWGYEQY
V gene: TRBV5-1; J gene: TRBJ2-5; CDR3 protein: ASDIGGAPETQY
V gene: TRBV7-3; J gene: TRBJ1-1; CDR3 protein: ASSLSVNTEAF
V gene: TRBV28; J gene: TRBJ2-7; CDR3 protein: ASSLGTDYEQY
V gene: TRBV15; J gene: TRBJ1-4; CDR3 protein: ATIDGDFSNEKLF
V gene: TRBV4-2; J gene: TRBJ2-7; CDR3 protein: ASSQAAGLAGEKQY
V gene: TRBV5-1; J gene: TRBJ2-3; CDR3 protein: ASRPIGDTQY
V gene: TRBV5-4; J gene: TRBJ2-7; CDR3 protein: ASSLYSYEQY
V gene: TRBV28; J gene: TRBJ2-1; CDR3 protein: ASSLIGVNEQF
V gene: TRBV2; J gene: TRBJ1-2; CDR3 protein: ASYRVGRGYT
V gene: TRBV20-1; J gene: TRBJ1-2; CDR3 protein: SASSTGNYGYT
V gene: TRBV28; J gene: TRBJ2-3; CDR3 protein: ASRRDRVADTQY
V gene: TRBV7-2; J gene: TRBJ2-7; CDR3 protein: ASSGGGSWEQY
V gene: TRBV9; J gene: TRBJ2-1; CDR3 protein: ASSVGGGPYNEQF
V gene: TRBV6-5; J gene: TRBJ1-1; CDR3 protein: ASSYSTGVDTEAF
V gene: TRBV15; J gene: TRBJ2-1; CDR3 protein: ATSRGRPGEQF
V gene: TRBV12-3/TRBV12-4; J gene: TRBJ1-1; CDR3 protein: ASSFTGLDEAF
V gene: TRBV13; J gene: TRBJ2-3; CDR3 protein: ASSPKGQGDPDTQY
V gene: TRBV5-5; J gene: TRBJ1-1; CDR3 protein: ASSPWGGVLGTEAF
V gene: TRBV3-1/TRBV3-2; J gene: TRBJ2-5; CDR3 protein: ASSRTGSNHQETQY
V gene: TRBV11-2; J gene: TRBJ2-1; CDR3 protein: ASSWKGGKLSSYNEQF
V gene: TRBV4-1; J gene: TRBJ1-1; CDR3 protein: ASSQARDGTGRTEAF
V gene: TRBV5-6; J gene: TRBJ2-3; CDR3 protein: ASSLGLAGTDTQY
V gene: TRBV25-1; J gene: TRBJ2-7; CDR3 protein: ASTNSHQPGQGAHEQY
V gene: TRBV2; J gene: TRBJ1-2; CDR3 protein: ASSGTANYGYT
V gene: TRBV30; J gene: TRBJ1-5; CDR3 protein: AWSVVDSSNQPQH
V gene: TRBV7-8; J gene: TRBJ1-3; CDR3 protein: ASSGQGRISGNTIY
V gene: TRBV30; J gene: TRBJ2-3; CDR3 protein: AWSVLAGSGGTQY